The entry that follows covers one TCR beta chain sequence. Its antigen remains unknown. Per germline, CDR1 SQVTM and CDR2 ANQGSEA. The CDR3 runs to 12 residues. V lost 6 bases, J lost 2 bases, and 8 bases lay in between. PCR primers comprised 60 Vbeta and 13 Jbeta primers. Method: immunoSEQ multiplex PCR; TCRdb's copy keeps in-frame clones and lacks some. The repertoire holds around 150,000 clones, 80% to 90% seen once, with 4% to 4.5% in the top ten. The sample is drawn from a study of cytomegalovirus exposure and HLA in healthy donors. Findings and limits, study-wide: Some TCR beta chains (164 of them) were listed as cytomegalovirus-associated.

The TCR was taken from a woman aged 40 to 50 in good health and CMV-seropositive. This chain connects TRBV29-1 to TRBJ1-3, with a possible D match to TRBD1 (6 bases). Sequencing was done on a sample of PBMCs. The CDR3 DNA reads as TGCAGCGTCGGGACAACTGGAAACACCATATATTTT. Its translation: CSVGTTGNTIYF.